Below are 11 T cell receptor beta chains sequenced from a single sample in a study of radiotherapy plus CTLA-4 blockade in lung cancer. Sequencing was performed with immunoSEQ multiplex PCR; in TCRdb, only in-frame clones are kept and a portion is missing. The sample holds fewer than 150,000 clones, 75% to 80% seen once. The material sequenced was peripheral blood, taken from a patient treated with radiotherapy plus ipilimumab. Receptors originate from a human donor with non-small cell lung cancer who had a partial response to radiotherapy plus ipilimumab.

The CDR3 region has the DNA TGTGCCAGCAGCTTAGATGGGGCCGCTCAGCCCCAGCATTTT. This codes for CASSLDGAAQPQHF. The gene calls are TRBV7-2 and TRBJ1-5; maybe TRBD1 (5 bases). This CDR3 spans 14 amino acids. Germline CDR1 and CDR2: SGHTA and FQGNSA. V lost 1 base and J lost 6, with 10 bases in between.

The chain carries TRBV30 and TRBJ2-2; 9 bases fit TRBD2. The length of the CDR3 is 14 residues. Germline CDR1 reads GTSNPN; CDR2 reads SVGIG (reference sequence). The DNA of the CDR3 is TGTGCTTTTCCCCAGACTAGCGGAGGCGGGGAGCTGTTTTTT. Protein product: CAFPQTSGGGELFF.

V gene TRBV4-3 combines with J gene TRBJ1-3; D unclear. The CDR3 length is 13 residues. V was clipped by 0 bases and J by 4 bases, with 4 bases between them. The germline V gene has CDR1 LGHNA and CDR2 YSLEER. The DNA for the CDR3 is TGCGCCAGCAGCCAAGATCGGGGAAACACCATATATTTT. Its protein product is CASSQDRGNTIYF.

J is TRBJ2-1 and V is TRBV28; 9 bases fit TRBD2. This CDR3 is built from 15 residues. The trim removed 6 bases at V and 4 bases at J, leaving 7 bases unmatched. Germline-derived CDR1 and CDR2 are MDHEN and SYDVKM. CDR3 DNA sequence: TGTGCCAGCAGGTCCCCTAGCGGGGTTTACAATGAGCAGTTCTTC. This encodes CASRSPSGVYNEQFF. The entire variable domain, with the rest obtained from reference TRBV28 and TRBJ2-1, is as follows: DVKVTQSSRYLVKRTGEKVFLECVQDMDHENMFWYRQDPGLGLRLIYFSYDVKMKEKGDIPEGYSVSREKKERFSLILESASTNQTSMYLCASRSPSGVYNEQFFGPGTRLTVL.

In its sample, this clone was seen once. Germline and junction disagree at one end, which may indicate a read error. The V gene is TRBV7-7, the J gene TRBJ2-3; tentatively, D is TRBD1 (7 bases). This CDR3 spans 14 amino acids. The germline gives CDR1 SSHAT, CDR2 FNYEAQ (reference sequence). The chain's CDR3 is CASSQGGRTDTQYF. The CDR3 DNA is TGTGCTAGCAGTCAGGGGGGCCGCACAGATACGCAGTATTTT.

This chain links TRBV11-2 with TRBJ1-2, with D perhaps matching TRBD1 (6 bases). Germline V gene sequence: CDR1 SGHAT, CDR2 FQNNGV. The CDR3 length is 15 residues. V lost 2 bases and J 2 bases, leaving 12 bases between the germline ends. Here the CDR3 reads CASSLTPTGNYGYTF. The CDR3 bases are TGTGCCAGCAGCTTAACCCCGACAGGAAACTATGGCTACACCTTC.

The chain recombines TRBV4-1 with TRBJ1-5; TRBD1 might be the D (6 bases). Trimming shortened V by 1 base and J by 3 bases, and 10 bases separated the two germline ends. Germline lookup yields CDR1 MGHRA and CDR2 YSYEKL. CDR3 length: 15 residues. In DNA, the CDR3 is TGCGCCAGCAGCCAAGTCTCAGGGGTCAATCAGCCCCAGCATTTT. Amino acid sequence: CASSQVSGVNQPQHF.

This rearrangement joins TRBV6-4 to TRBJ1-1; 10 bases fit TRBD1. J was trimmed by 0 bases and V by 2 bases; bases with no gene match: 6. The CDR3 is 17 residues long. Germline V gives CDR1 MRHNA, CDR2 SNTAGT. CDR3 protein: CASSDRTGGDLNTEAFF. Written as DNA, the CDR3 is TGTGCCAGCAGTGACCGGACAGGGGGGGATTTGAACACTGAAGCTTTCTTT.

J is TRBJ1-2 and V is TRBV7-2, with D possibly being TRBD1 (6 bases). Germline lookup yields CDR1 SGHTA and CDR2 FQGNSA. Trimming left V 6 bases short and J 8 bases short, with 10 bases between. The CDR3 runs to 11 residues. The CDR3 nucleotides read TGTGCCAGCAGAACAGGGTTAGGCTACACCTTC. This sequence encodes CASRTGLGYTF.

The chain recombines TRBV5-6 with TRBJ1-5; 8 nucleotides align to TRBD1. This CDR3 spans 13 amino acids. The germline CDR1 and CDR2 sequences are SGHDT and YYEEEE. J gave up 4 bases and V 5 bases, and 2 bases lay outside the gene matches. The CDR3 DNA reads TGTGCCAGCAGGGGACAGGTTAATCAGCCCCAGCATTTT. As protein: CASRGQVNQPQHF. The variable domain in full, with the rest retrieved from reference TRBV5-6 and TRBJ1-5, is DAGVTQSPTHLIKTRGQQVTLRCSPKSGHDTVSWYQQALGQGPQFIFQYYEEEERQRGNFPDRFSGHQFPNYSSELNVNALLLGDSALYLCASRGQVNQPQHFGDGTRLSIL.

This clone was detected only once. The rearrangement links TRBV5-1 to TRBJ1-1; D is perhaps TRBD1 (5 bases). Looked up from germline, CDR1 is SGHRS and CDR2 is YFSETQ. V was clipped by 1 base and J by 3 bases, with 13 bases between them. There are 15 residues in the CDR3. This CDR3 is CASSLLQGGDTEAFF. Here the CDR3 DNA reads TGCGCCAGCAGCTTGTTGCAGGGAGGGGACACTGAAGCTTTCTTT.